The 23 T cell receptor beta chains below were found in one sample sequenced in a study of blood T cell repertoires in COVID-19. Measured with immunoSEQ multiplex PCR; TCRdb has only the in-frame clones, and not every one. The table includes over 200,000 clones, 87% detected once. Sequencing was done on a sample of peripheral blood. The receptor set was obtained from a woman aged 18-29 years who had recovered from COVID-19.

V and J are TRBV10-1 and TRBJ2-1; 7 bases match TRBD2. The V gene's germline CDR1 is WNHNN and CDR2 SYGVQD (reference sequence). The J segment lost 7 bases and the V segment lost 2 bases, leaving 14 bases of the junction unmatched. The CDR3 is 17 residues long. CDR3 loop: CASSEAGVAPGGNEQFF. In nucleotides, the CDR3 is TGCGCCAGCAGTGAGGCGGGAGTGGCGCCCGGTGGGAATGAGCAGTTCTTC.

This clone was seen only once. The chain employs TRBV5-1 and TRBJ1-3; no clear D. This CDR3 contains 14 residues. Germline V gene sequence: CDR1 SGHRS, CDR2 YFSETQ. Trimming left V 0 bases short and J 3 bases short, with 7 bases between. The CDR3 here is CASSLAEDGNTIYF. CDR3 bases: TGCGCCAGCAGCTTGGCAGAAGATGGAAACACCATATATTTT. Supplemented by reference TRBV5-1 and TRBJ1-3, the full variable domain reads KAGVTQTPRYLIKTRGQQVTLSCSPISGHRSVSWYQQTPGQGLQFLFEYFSETQRNKGNFPGRFSGRQFSNSRSEMNVSTLELGDSALYLCASSLAEDGNTIYFGEGSWLTVV.

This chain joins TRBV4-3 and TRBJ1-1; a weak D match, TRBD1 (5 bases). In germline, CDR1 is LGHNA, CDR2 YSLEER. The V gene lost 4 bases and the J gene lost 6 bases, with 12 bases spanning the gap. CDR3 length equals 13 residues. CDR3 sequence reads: CASSRHRDSEAFF. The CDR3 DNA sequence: TGCGCCAGCAGCCGTCACCGGGACTCTGAAGCTTTCTTT.

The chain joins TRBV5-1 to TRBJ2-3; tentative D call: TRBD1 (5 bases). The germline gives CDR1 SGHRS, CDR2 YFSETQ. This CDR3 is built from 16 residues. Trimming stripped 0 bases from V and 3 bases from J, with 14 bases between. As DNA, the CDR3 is TGCGCCAGCAGCTTGGCGGGCCCAGGGCAGACAGATACGCAGTATTTT. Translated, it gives CASSLAGPGQTDTQYF.

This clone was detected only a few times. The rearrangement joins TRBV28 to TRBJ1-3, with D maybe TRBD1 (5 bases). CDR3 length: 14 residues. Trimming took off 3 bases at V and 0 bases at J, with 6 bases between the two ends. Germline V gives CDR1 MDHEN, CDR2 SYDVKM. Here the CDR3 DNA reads TGTGCCAGCAGTTTCAGGGACTCTGGAAACACCATATATTTT. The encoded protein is CASSFRDSGNTIYF.

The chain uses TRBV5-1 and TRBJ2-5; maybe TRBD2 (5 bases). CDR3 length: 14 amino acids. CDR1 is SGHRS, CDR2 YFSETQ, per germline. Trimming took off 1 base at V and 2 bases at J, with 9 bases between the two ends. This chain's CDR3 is CASSLLTSQETQYF. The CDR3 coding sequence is TGCGCCAGCAGCTTGTTAACTAGTCAAGAGACCCAGTACTTC.

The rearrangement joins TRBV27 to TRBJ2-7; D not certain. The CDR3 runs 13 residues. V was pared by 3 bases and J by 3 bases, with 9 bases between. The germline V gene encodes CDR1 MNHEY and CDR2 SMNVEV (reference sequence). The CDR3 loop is CASSLALYYEQYF. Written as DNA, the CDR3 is TGTGCCAGCAGTTTGGCCCTTTACTACGAGCAGTACTTC.

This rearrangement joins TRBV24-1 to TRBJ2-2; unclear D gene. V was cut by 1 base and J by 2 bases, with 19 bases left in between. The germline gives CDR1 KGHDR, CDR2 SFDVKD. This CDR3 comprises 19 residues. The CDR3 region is CATSDFTTEGPGNTGELFF. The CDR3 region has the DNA TGTGCCACCAGTGATTTTACAACCGAAGGCCCAGGCAACACCGGGGAGCTGTTTTTT.

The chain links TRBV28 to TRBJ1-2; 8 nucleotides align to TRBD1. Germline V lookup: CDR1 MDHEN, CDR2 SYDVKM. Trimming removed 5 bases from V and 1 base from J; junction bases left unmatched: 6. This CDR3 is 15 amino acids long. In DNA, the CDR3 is TGTGCCAGCAGTCCCAGGGGGCGCGGTAACTATGGCTACACCTTC. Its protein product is CASSPRGRGNYGYTF.

DNA for the CDR3: TGTGCCAGCAGTTCGCCGGGACTTCCCCTCCACTTT. It encodes CASSSPGLPLHF. The gene calls are TRBV5-5 and TRBJ1-6; perhaps TRBD1 as D (5 bases). With 5 bases removed from V and 13 bases from J, the gap between germline ends came to 13 bases. This CDR3 spans 12 amino acids. Germline-derived CDR1 and CDR2 are SGHKS and YYEKEE (reference sequence).

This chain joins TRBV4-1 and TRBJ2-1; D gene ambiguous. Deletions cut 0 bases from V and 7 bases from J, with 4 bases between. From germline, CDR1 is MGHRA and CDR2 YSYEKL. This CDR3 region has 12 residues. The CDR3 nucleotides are TGCGCCAGCAGCCAAGATGTAAATGAGCAGTTCTTC. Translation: CASSQDVNEQFF.

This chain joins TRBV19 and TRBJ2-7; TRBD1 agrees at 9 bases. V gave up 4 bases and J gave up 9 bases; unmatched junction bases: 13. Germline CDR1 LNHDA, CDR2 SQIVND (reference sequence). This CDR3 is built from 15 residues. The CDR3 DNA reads TGTGCCAGTAGTACCAAAACAGGGGGCGCTGCGTCGCAGTACTTC. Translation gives CASSTKTGGAASQYF.

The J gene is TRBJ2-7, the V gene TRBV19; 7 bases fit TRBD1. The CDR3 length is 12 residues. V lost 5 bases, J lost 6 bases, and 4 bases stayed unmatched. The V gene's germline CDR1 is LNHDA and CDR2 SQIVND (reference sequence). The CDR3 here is CASSATGSEQYF. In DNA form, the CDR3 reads TGTGCCAGTAGTGCGACAGGGAGCGAGCAGTACTTC.

The CDR3 here is CASSPSQGNTDTQYF. The CDR3 DNA follows: TGTGCCAGCTCACCGAGCCAGGGGAACACAGATACGCAGTATTTT. J is TRBJ2-3 and V is TRBV18, with a possible D match to TRBD1 (6 bases). Trimming took 3 bases from V and 2 from J, leaving 12 bases between them. Germline V gene sequence: CDR1 KGHSH, CDR2 LQKENI. This CDR3 has 15 amino acids. Using reference TRBV18 and TRBJ2-3 for the parts outside the CDR3, the full variable domain is NAGVMQNPRHLVRRRGQEARLRCSPMKGHSHVYWYRQLPEEGLKFMVYLQKENIIDESGMPKERFSAEFPKEGPSILRIQQVVRGDSAAYFCASSPSQGNTDTQYFGPGTRLTVL.

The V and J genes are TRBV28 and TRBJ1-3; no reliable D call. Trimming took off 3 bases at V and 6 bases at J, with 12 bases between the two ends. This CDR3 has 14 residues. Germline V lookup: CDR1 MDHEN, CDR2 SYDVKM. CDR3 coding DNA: TGTGCCAGCAGTTTGTCGGGGTGGGAAAACACCATATATTTT. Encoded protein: CASSLSGWENTIYF.

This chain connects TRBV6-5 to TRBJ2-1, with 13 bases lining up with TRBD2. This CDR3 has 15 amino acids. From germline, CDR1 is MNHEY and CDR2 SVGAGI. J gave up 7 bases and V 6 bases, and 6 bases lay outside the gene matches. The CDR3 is CASRGLAGAENEQFF. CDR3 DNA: TGTGCCAGCAGAGGACTAGCGGGAGCGGAAAATGAGCAGTTCTTC.

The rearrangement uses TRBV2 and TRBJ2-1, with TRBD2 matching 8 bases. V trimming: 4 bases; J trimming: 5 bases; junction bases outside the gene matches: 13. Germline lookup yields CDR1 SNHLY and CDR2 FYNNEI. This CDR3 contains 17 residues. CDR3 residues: CASSVGRLLAANNEQFF. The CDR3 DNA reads TGTGCCAGCAGTGTCGGGAGGTTACTAGCGGCAAACAATGAGCAGTTCTTC.

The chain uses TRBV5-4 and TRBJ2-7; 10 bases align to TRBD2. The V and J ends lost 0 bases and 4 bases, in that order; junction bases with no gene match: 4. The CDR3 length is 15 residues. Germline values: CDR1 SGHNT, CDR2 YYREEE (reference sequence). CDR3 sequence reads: CASSLGTSGPYEQYF. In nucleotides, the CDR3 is TGTGCCAGCAGCTTGGGGACTAGCGGCCCTTACGAGCAGTACTTC.

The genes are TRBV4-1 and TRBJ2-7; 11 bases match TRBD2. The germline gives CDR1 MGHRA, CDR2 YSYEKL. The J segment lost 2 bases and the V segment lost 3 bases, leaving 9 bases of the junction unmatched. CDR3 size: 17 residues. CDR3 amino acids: CASSHSTGLAGTYEQYF. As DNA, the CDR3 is TGCGCCAGCAGCCATTCTACTGGACTAGCGGGCACCTACGAGCAGTACTTC.

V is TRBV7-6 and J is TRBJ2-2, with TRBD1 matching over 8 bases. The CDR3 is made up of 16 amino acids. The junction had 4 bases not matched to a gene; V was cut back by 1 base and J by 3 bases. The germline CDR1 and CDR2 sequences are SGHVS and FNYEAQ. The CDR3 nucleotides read TGTGCCAGCAGCTTAGGTCCAGGGGGCTACACCGGGGAGCTGTTTTTT. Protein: CASSLGPGGYTGELFF.

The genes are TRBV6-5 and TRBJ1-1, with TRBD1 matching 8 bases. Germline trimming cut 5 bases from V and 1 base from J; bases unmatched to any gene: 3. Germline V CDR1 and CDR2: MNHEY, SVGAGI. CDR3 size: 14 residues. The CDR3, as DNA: TGTGCCAGCAGTCCACAGGGGGGGAACACTGAAGCTTTCTTT. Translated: CASSPQGGNTEAFF.

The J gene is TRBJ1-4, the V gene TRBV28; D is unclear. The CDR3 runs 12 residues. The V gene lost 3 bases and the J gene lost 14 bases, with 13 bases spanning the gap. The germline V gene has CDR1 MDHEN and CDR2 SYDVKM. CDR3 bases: TGTGCCAGCAGTTTGGGAGGTACATCGCTGTTTTTT. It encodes CASSLGGTSLFF.

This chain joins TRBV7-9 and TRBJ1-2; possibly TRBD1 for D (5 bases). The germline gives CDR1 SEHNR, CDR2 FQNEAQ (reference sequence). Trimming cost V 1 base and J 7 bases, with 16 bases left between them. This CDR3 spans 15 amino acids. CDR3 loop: CASSLDRGRESGYTF. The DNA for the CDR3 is TGTGCCAGCAGCTTAGATAGGGGTAGAGAATCTGGCTACACCTTC.